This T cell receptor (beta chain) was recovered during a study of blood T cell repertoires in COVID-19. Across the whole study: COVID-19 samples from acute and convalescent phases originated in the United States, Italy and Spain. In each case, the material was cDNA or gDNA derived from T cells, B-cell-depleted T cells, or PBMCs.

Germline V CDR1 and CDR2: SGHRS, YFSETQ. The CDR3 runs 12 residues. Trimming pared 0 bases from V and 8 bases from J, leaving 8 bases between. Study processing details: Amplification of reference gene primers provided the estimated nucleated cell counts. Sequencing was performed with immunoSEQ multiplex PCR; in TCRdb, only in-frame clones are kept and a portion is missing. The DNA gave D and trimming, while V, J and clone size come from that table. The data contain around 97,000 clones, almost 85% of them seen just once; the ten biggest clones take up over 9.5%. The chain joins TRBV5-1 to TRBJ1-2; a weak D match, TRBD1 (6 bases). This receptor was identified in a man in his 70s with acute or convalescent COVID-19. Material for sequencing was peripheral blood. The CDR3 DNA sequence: TGCGCCAGCAGCTTGGGACAGGAGGGCTACACCTTC. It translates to CASSLGQEGYTF.